This TCR beta chain was sequenced in a study of beta chain bispecific antibodies for T cell cancers (dated by TCRdb to the early 2020s). About the investigation overall: After T cells from healthy donors were cocultured with bispecific antibodies and T cell leukemia lines, the researchers used TRBV sequencing of the cells that survived to measure how much each TRBV family was depleted. Jurkat cells expressed surface TRBV12 (TRBV12-3), and HPB-ALL cells expressed surface TRBV5-5.

In the germline V gene, CDR1 corresponds to ENHRY and CDR2 to SYGVKD. Including the terminal cysteine and phenylalanine, the CDR3 comprises 13 residues. Only CDR3 DNA remains: 39 bases, in frame from the first base. The junction carries 11 bases between V and J, which are trimmed by 5 bases and 3 bases respectively. Unique molecular identifier barcodes were incorporated into the libraries and were used for clonotype quantification. Qiagen AllPrep DNA/RNA Micro kits were used to isolate total RNA, and an Agilent TapeStation was used to check RNA quality. TCR beta libraries were built by 5' RACE: cDNA synthesis followed by two PCR steps using TCR beta constant-region gene-specific primers. TCR beta libraries were sequenced on an Illumina MiSeq platform. In the source study's methods: Reads were processed with MIGEC, MiXCR and VDJtools. Clonotype frequency was calculated as the fraction of unique molecular identifiers assigned to a given clonotype among all unique molecular identifiers in the sample. Nonfunctional TRBV genes classified in IMGT as pseudogenes or open reading frames, such as TRBV1, TRBV12-1 and TRBV21, were excluded. TCRdb handled the public reads itself, with Q25 trimming in fastp and clone calling in MiXCR, and kept productive beta chains. Rows are combined by CDR3 protein, so each entry shows the most common genes and DNA. The V and J calls reflect TCRdb's pipeline rather than the authors' work. This sample holds about 20,000 distinct CDR3 sequences; about 2% were observed only once. The top ten clonotypes cover roughly 5.1% of the sample.

This clonotype has a count of ten or more. There is no known antigen for this receptor. Base qualities are not provided; no much larger clone lies one nucleotide away. Study-wide conclusions, independent of this receptor: Every sequenced sample contained a mix of leukemia cell line cells and normal T cells, and most targeted TRBV signal came from the leukemia cells rather than from the normal T cells. Relative to anti-CD19, the TRBV12-3 share of total TRBV signal was reduced by less than 99% after anti-TRBV12 exposure, whereas a nonsignificant 36.5% decrease was observed for TRBV12-4. Except for the targeted genes and closely related genes, all other TRBV family members appeared to be unaffected by the TRBV-directed bispecific antibodies. Cross-reactivity of the anti-TRBV5-5 antibody with TRBV5-6 was attributed to high sequence similarity between the two genes.

The treatment or condition label of this sample denotes: alpha-V12: anti-TRBV12 scFv linked to anti-CD3 scFv. T cells were expanded from blood mononuclear cells with anti-CD3 antibody OKT3 or CD3/CD28 Dynabeads for roughly 3 days. The anti-TRBV12 bispecific sample was taken from a coculture of Jurkat leukemia cells with normal T cells and was compared with an anti-CD19 bispecific control coculture. The culture conditions for expanded T cells were RPMI 1640 plus 10% fetal bovine serum, recombinant human IL-2 (roughly 95 IU/ml) and IL-7 (about 5 ng/ml). For cocultures, some 50,000 normal T cells were combined with some 50,000 target cells and bispecific antibody in about 90 ul and incubated for under 20 hours at 37 degrees C. Each bispecific antibody was composed of two single-chain variable fragments, which were expressed in a single-chain diabody format with a His tag. Effector T cells were obtained from healthy human donors, and peripheral blood mononuclear cells were isolated from leukapheresis samples by Ficoll density gradient centrifugation.

The chain links TRBV10-3 with TRBJ2-7; possibly the D gene is TRBD1, per 6 matching bases. This TCR was sampled from a human donor in good health. Some clones in this sample may be carry-over from other donors' samples. The source was healthy donor T cells cultured with leukemia cells, collected from a culture containing a bispecific antibody targeting TCR Vbeta12. The encoded CDR3 is CAISQPGVYEQYF. The base sequence is TGTGCCATCAGTCAGCCAGGGGTCTACGAGCAGTACTTC.